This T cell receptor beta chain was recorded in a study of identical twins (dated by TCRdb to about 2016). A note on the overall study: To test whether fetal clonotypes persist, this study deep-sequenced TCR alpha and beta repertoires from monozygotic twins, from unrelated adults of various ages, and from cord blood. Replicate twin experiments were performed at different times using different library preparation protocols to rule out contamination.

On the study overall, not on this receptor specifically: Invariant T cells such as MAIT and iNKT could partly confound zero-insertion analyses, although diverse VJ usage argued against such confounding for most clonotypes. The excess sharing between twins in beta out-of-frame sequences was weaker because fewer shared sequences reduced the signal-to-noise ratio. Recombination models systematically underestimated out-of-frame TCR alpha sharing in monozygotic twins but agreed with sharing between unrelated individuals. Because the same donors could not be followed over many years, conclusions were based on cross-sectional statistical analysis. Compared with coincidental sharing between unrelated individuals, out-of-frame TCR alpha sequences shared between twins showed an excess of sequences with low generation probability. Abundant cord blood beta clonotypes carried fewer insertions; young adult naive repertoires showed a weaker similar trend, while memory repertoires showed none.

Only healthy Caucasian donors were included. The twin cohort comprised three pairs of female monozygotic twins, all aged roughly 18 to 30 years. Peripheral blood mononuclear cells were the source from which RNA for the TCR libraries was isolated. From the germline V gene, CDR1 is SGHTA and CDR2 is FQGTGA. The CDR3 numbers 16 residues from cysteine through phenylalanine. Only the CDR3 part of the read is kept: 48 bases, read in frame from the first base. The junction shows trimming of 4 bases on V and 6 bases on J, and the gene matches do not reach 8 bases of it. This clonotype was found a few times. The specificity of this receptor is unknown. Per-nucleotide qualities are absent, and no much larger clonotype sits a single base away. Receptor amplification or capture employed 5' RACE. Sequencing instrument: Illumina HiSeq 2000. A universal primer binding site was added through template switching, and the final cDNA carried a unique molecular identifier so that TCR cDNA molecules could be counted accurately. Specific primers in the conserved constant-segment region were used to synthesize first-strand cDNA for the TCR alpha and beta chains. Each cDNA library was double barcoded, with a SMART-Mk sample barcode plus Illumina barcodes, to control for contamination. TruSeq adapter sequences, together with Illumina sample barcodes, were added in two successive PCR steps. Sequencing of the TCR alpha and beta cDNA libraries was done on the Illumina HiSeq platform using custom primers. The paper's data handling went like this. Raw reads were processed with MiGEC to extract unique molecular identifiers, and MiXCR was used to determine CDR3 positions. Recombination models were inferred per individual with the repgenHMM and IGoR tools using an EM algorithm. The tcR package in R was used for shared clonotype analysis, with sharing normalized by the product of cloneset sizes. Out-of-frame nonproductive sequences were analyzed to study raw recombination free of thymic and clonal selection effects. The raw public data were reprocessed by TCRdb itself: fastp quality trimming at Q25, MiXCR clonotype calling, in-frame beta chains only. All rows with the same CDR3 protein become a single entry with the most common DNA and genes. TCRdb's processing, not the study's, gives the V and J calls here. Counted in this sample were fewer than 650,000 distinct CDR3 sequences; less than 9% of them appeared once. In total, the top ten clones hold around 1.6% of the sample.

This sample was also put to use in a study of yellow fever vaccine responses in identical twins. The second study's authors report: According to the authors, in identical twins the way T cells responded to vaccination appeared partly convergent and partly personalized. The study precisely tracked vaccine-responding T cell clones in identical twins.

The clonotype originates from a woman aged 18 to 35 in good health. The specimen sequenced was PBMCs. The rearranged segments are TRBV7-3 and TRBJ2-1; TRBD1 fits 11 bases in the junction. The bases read TGTGCCAGCAGCTCCTTAGGACAGGGGGCGGGCAATGAGCAGTTCTTC. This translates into CASSSLGQGAGNEQFF.